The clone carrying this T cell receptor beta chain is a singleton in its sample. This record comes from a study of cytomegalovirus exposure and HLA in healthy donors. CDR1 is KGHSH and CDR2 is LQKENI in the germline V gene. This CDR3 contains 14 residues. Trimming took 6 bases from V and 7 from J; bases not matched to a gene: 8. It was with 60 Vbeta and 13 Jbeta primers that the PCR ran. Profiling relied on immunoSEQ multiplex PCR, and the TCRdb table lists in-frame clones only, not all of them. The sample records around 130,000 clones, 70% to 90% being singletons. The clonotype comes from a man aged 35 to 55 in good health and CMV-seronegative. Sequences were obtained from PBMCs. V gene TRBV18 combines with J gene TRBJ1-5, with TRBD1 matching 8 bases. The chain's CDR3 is CASSPQGTGQPQHF. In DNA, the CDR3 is TGTGCCAGCTCCCCGCAGGGGACAGGACAGCCCCAGCATTTT. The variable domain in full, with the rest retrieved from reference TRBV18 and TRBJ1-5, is NAGVMQNPRHLVRRRGQEARLRCSPMKGHSHVYWYRQLPEEGLKFMVYLQKENIIDESGMPKERFSAEFPKEGPSILRIQQVVRGDSAAYFCASSPQGTGQPQHFGDGTRLSIL.